These T cell receptor beta chains were read from a single sample in a study of blood T cell repertoires in COVID-19. Profiled with immunoSEQ multiplex PCR; TCRdb holds only in-frame clones, not every one. The sample contains about 270,000 clones, around 86% of which appear only once. The sequencing input was PBMCs or T cells enriched from blood (not recorded which). These receptors all come from a man between 18 and 35 years old who had recovered from COVID-19. Both conserved end residues are part of each CDR3. D genes are given only for firm matches. A clone size is listed for some rows: how often the clone was seen (once, few, many), or a class if it is expanded.

clone size	D gene	V gene	J gene	CDR3 length	CDR3 DNA	CDR3 protein
NA	NA	TRBV30	TRBJ2-2	14	TGTGCCTGGAGTGTACAGGGAATAGCCGGGGAGCTGTTTTTT	CAWSVQGIAGELFF
NA	TRBD2	TRBV19	TRBJ2-1	17	TGTGCCAGTAGTATAACGGGAGGCCCCGGTTCCTACAATGAGCAGTTCTTC	CASSITGGPGSYNEQFF
NA	TRBD2	TRBV9	TRBJ2-1	13	TGTGCCAGCAGTGAGCTAGCGGGAGGTGAGCAGTTCTTC	CASSELAGGEQFF
NA	TRBD1	TRBV4-2	TRBJ1-2	18	TGTGCCAGCAGCCAAGTTGGGGACCCGGGACAGGGGGCTGGTGGCTACACCTTC	CASSQVGDPGQGAGGYTF
NA	NA	TRBV19	TRBJ1-5	17	TGTGCCAGTACCCGAAGAGGTTTTCGGGACTCCAATCAGCCCCAGCATTTT	CASTRRGFRDSNQPQHF
NA	TRBD2	TRBV10-1	TRBJ2-5	14	TGCGCCAGCAGTGAAGCGGGGACCGAAGAGACCCAGTACTTC	CASSEAGTEETQYF
NA	TRBD1	TRBV5-4	TRBJ2-1	13	TGTGCCAGCAGCTGGACAGGGGAAGGTGAGCAGTTCTTC	CASSWTGEGEQFF
NA	NA	TRBV24-1	TRBJ2-7	11	TGTGCCACCAGTGCAGGGAACGAGCAGTACTTC	CATSAGNEQYF
NA	NA	TRBV5-8	TRBJ1-6	13	TGTGCCAGCAGCTTGGGATGGAGTTCACCCCTCCACTTT	CASSLGWSSPLHF
NA	NA	TRBV4-2	TRBJ1-6	15	TGTGCCAGCAGCCCGCCGGACACCGGTAATTCACCCCTCCACTTT	CASSPPDTGNSPLHF
NA	TRBD2	TRBV28	TRBJ2-7	13	TGTGCCAGCAGGGCTAGCGGGACCTTCGAGCAGTACTTC	CASRASGTFEQYF
NA	NA	TRBV5-8	TRBJ1-1	13	TGTGCCAGCAGGCTTTGGAGGAACACTGAAGCTTTCTTT	CASRLWRNTEAFF
NA	NA	TRBV19	TRBJ2-7	14	TGTGCCAGTAGTATAGGCACGACAGATTACGAGCAGTACTTC	CASSIGTTDYEQYF
few	TRBD1	TRBV15	TRBJ2-7	13	TGTGCCACCAGCCTTGAGACAGGGTTCGAGCAGTACTTC	CATSLETGFEQYF
NA	TRBD2	TRBV19	TRBJ2-7	18	TGTGCCAGTAGTATAGTCGGAGGGCTAGCGGGGGACCTTTACGAGCAGTACTTC	CASSIVGGLAGDLYEQYF
NA	TRBD1	TRBV19	TRBJ1-2	12	TGTGCCAGTAGTATCCGACAGGGGGGCTACACCTTC	CASSIRQGGYTF
NA	NA	TRBV20-1	TRBJ2-5	11	TGCAGTGCTATCAACCAAGAGACCCAGTACTTC	CSAINQETQYF
NA	TRBD1	TRBV4-2	TRBJ1-2	20	TGTGCCAGCAGCCAAGAAGTTGTAGGACAGGGGGCCCACGACGTCTATGGCTACACCTTC	CASSQEVVGQGAHDVYGYTF